These 14 T cell receptor beta chains came from one sample sequenced in a study of cytomegalovirus exposure and HLA in healthy donors. The PCR made use of 60 Vbeta and 13 Jbeta primers. Sequenced by immunoSEQ multiplex PCR; TCRdb stores in-frame clones only, minus some. This sample has 180,000 or so clones, with approximately 85% found just once. Sequenced material: PBMCs. These receptors were collected from a man aged 18 to 29 in good health and CMV-seropositive.

V is TRBV30 and J is TRBJ1-1; 7 bases fit TRBD1. The J segment lost 0 bases and the V segment lost 5 bases, leaving 3 bases of the junction unmatched. CDR3 length equals 13 residues. Germline loops: CDR1 GTSNPN, CDR2 SVGIG (reference sequence). The CDR3 loop is CAWRQGLNTEAFF. In DNA form, the CDR3 reads TGTGCCTGGCGACAGGGATTGAACACTGAAGCTTTCTTT.

The chain carries TRBV29-1 and TRBJ1-1; D is unclear. The CDR3 has 11 amino acids. Germline V gene data show CDR1 as SQVTM and CDR2 as ANQGSEA. V was pared by 1 base and J by 11 bases, with 11 bases between. The CDR3 sequence: CSVEGPYDAFF. Written as DNA, the CDR3 is TGCAGCGTTGAAGGTCCCTACGATGCTTTCTTT. The complete variable domain, with remaining parts taken from reference TRBV29-1 and TRBJ1-1, reads SAVISQKPSRDICQRGTSLTIQCQVDSQVTMMFWYRQQPGQSLTLIATANQGSEATYESGFVIDKFPISRPNLTFSTLTVSNMSPEDSSIYLCSVEGPYDAFFGQGTRLTVV.

This clone showed up just a few times. The junction differs from germline at one of its ends, possibly a read error. Other DNA variants within this sample encode the same CDR3. J is TRBJ1-1 and V is TRBV5-4, with D unclear. Germline V gives CDR1 SGHNT, CDR2 YYREEE (reference sequence). CDR3 length: 13 residues. The DNA for the CDR3 is TGCGCCAGCAGCCCGACACGGAACACTGAAGCTTTCTTT. Its translation: CASSPTRNTEAFF.

This chain joins TRBV5-1 and TRBJ2-2; 10 bases fit TRBD1. The CDR3 sequence is 15 residues long. The J segment lost 4 bases and the V segment lost 7 bases, leaving 7 bases of the junction unmatched. Per the germline V gene, CDR1 is SGHRS and CDR2 is YFSETQ. The CDR3 region is CASRRQGASTGELFF. In DNA form, the CDR3 reads TGCGCCAGCCGACGACAGGGGGCGAGCACCGGGGAGCTGTTTTTT.

This sequence joins TRBV11-3 and TRBJ2-1; D is possibly TRBD1 (5 bases). Trimming removed 2 bases at V and 5 bases at J, with 13 bases between. Germline values: CDR1 SGHNT, CDR2 YENEEA. The CDR3 spans 15 residues. This chain's CDR3 is CASSLTRGGDNEQFF. The CDR3 nucleotides are TGTGCCAGCAGCTTAACAAGGGGCGGCGACAATGAGCAGTTCTTC.

This chain joins TRBV7-9 and TRBJ2-3, with D possibly matching TRBD1 (8 bases). The V gene lost 3 bases and the J gene lost 11 bases, with 15 bases spanning the gap. The CDR3 is made up of 13 amino acids. Germline V gene sequence: CDR1 SEHNR, CDR2 FQNEAQ (reference sequence). CDR3 DNA: TGTGCCAGCAGCTTTGGACAGGGAGGGCAGCAGTATTTT. It is translated as CASSFGQGGQQYF.

The rearrangement uses TRBV18 and TRBJ2-5; D might be TRBD2 (6 bases). This CDR3 has 13 residues. Trimming stripped 3 bases from V and 5 bases from J, with 10 bases between. CDR1 and CDR2 (germline): KGHSH, LQKENI. The CDR3 DNA sequence: TGTGCCAGCTCACCGGACCGGGAGGAGACCCAGTACTTC. It encodes CASSPDREETQYF.

The genes are TRBV9 and TRBJ1-1; D possibly corresponds to TRBD1 (5 bases). Germline loops: CDR1 SGDLS, CDR2 YYNGEE. V lost 0 bases to trimming and J lost 4 bases, with 10 bases between them. There are 14 residues in the CDR3. The CDR3 region is CASSVGGGSTEAFF. CDR3 coding DNA: TGTGCCAGCAGCGTAGGGGGGGGTTCCACTGAAGCTTTCTTT.

The rearrangement uses TRBV30 and TRBJ2-7; D is perhaps TRBD2 (6 bases). The V end lost 3 bases, the J end lost 4 bases, and 19 bases lay between the germline ends. The germline CDR1 and CDR2 sequences are GTSNPN and SVGIG (reference sequence). The CDR3 consists of 15 residues. CDR3: CAWSDPLGLAYEQYF. DNA of the CDR3: TGTGCCTGGAGCGACCCTTTGGGACTGGCGTACGAGCAGTACTTC. Drawing the rest from reference TRBV30 and TRBJ2-7, the complete variable domain is SQTIHQWPATLVQPVGSPLSLECTVEGTSNPNLYWYRQAAGRGLQLLFYSVGIGQISSEVPQNLSASRPQDRQFILSSKKLLLSDSGFYLCAWSDPLGLAYEQYFGPGTRLTVT.

This chain uses TRBV4-3 with TRBJ2-5; 7 bases line up with TRBD2. The ends lost 0 bases at V and 3 bases at J; junction bases unmatched: 7. Germline CDR1 LGHNA, CDR2 YSLEER. The CDR3 contains 16 residues. The CDR3 region has the DNA TGCGCCAGCAGCCAAGATTCCGCTAGCGGCGAAGAGACCCAGTACTTC. Translated, it gives CASSQDSASGEETQYF.

The chain recombines TRBV18 with TRBJ2-1; 7 bases line up with TRBD1. J lost 5 bases, V lost 3 bases, and 7 bases had no gene match. There are 15 residues in the CDR3. Per germline, CDR1 KGHSH and CDR2 LQKENI. The CDR3, as DNA: TGTGCCAGCTCACCGTCCGGGACAGTAAACAATGAGCAGTTCTTC. Amino acids: CASSPSGTVNNEQFF.

V and J are TRBV5-1 and TRBJ2-7; TRBD1 might be the D (5 bases). V was pared by 7 bases and J by 4 bases, with 12 bases between. Germline CDR1 reads SGHRS; CDR2 reads YFSETQ. CDR3 size: 12 residues. The CDR3 sequence is CASGTTEYEQYF. CDR3 sequence (DNA): TGCGCCAGCGGAACGACAGAATACGAGCAGTACTTC. Full variable domain (remainder filled in from reference TRBV5-1 and TRBJ2-7): KAGVTQTPRYLIKTRGQQVTLSCSPISGHRSVSWYQQTPGQGLQFLFEYFSETQRNKGNFPGRFSGRQFSNSRSEMNVSTLELGDSALYLCASGTTEYEQYFGPGTRLTVT.

The CDR3 region is CASSSGQGGFF. Written as DNA, the CDR3 is TGCGCCAGCAGCTCTGGACAGGGAGGGTTCTTC. This chain links TRBV5-1 with TRBJ2-1, with 8 bases that match TRBD1. Germline-derived CDR1 and CDR2 are SGHRS and YFSETQ. The ends lost 3 bases at V and 15 bases at J; junction bases unmatched: 5. The CDR3 runs 11 residues.

The V and J genes are TRBV30 and TRBJ2-7; 9 bases align to TRBD1. There are 14 residues in the CDR3. With V trimmed by 1 base and J by 0 bases, 1 base remained unmatched. Germline CDR1 and CDR2: GTSNPN and SVGIG (reference sequence). CDR3 region: CAWSDRGRSYEQYF. The CDR3 nucleotides are TGTGCCTGGAGTGACAGGGGGCGCTCCTACGAGCAGTACTTC.